This entry lists 28 T cell receptor beta chains sequenced from one sample in a study of regulatory T cells in long-lasting Graves disease. Libraries of TCR beta came from iRepertoire HTBI primers plus Arm-PCR of CDR3 regions. TCRdb reprocessed the multiplex PCR reads via MiXCR and lists one record per CDR3 protein. The sample shows about 500,000 distinct CDR3 sequences, about 12% of them seen only once. Time point here: newly diagnosed GD, antithyroid drugs for less than 3 months. PBMCs provided the RNA from which the TCR library was made. These data also featured in a second study, about T cells in Graves' hyperthyroidism and ophthalmopathy.

Material: peripheral blood mononuclear cells (PBMCs), obtained at new diagnosis, from a patient treated with antithyroid drugs. The receptors stem from a woman between 25 and 40 years old with Graves disease.

This clonotype has ten or more counts. This chain connects TRBV2 to TRBJ2-2, with 9 bases identical to TRBD2. The ends lost 7 bases at V and 4 bases at J; junction bases unmatched: 7. From germline, CDR1 is SNHLY and CDR2 FYNNEI. The CDR3 is 15 residues long. In DNA form, the CDR3 reads TGTGCCAGCACTCTCCGGACTAGCGTCACCGGGGAGCTGTTTTTT. The encoded protein is CASTLRTSVTGELFF.

The chain links TRBV5-1 to TRBJ2-1, with D unclear. The CDR3 has 12 amino acids. The germline V gene encodes CDR1 SGHRS and CDR2 YFSETQ. Trimming took 5 bases from V and 0 from J, leaving 3 bases between them. The chain's CDR3 is CASRPSYNEQFF. CDR3 coding DNA: TGCGCCAGCAGGCCCTCCTACAATGAGCAGTTCTTC.

This clonotype was recorded many times. The CDR3 sequence is CASSLEGYKEKLFF. The CDR3 DNA sequence: TGTGCCAGCAGTTTAGAGGGGTACAAAGAAAAACTGTTTTTT. The chain recombines TRBV2 with TRBJ1-4; tentative D call: TRBD1 (5 bases). Germline CDR1 SNHLY, CDR2 FYNNEI. The CDR3 length is 14 residues. The V gene lost 5 bases and the J gene lost 8 bases, with 15 bases spanning the gap.

This clonotype showed up many times. The V gene is TRBV2, the J gene TRBJ1-5; a possible D gene is TRBD1 (6 bases). Germline CDR1 is SNHLY and CDR2 is FYNNEI. This CDR3 has 13 amino acids. V gave up 8 bases and J gave up 5 bases, with 13 bases separating them. CDR3 DNA sequence: TGTGCCAGCGGAAGACAGGAGTATCAGCCCCAGCATTTT. Amino acids: CASGRQEYQPQHF. Combining the CDR3 with reference TRBV2 and TRBJ1-5 gives the whole variable domain EPEVTQTPSHQVTQMGQEVILRCVPISNHLYFYWYRQILGQKVEFLVSFYNNEISEKSEIFDDQFSVERPDGSNFTLKIRSTKLEDSAMYFCASGRQEYQPQHFGDGTRLSIL.

This clonotype came up many times. This chain links TRBV24-1 with TRBJ2-1, with D perhaps matching TRBD1 (6 bases). V was pared by 6 bases and J by 3 bases, with 8 bases between. CDR1 is KGHDR, CDR2 SFDVKD, per germline. This CDR3 contains 13 residues. The CDR3: CATSRTVYNEQFF. CDR3 DNA: TGTGCCACCAGTAGGACAGTCTACAATGAGCAGTTCTTC.

This clonotype showed up just a few times. V is TRBV20-1 and J is TRBJ2-7; the match to TRBD2 covers 12 bases. The CDR3 totals 13 residues. V dropped 5 bases and J dropped 3; count of bases not matched to a gene: 2. Germline V gives CDR1 DFQATT, CDR2 SNEGSKA (reference sequence). The CDR3 is CSARTSGDYEQYF. Written as DNA, the CDR3 is TGCAGTGCTCGGACTAGCGGGGACTACGAGCAGTACTTC.

This clonotype was counted ten times or more. This chain joins TRBV12-3 or TRBV12-4 and TRBJ2-3, with D perhaps being TRBD1 or TRBD2 (6 bases each). The CDR3 spans 16 residues. The V end was cut by 3 bases, the J end by 0 bases, with 13 bases between. CDR3 loop: CASSLGLQGSTDTQYF. Here the CDR3 DNA reads TGTGCCAGCAGTTTGGGACTCCAGGGGAGCACAGATACGCAGTATTTT.

Comment on this clonotype: A much larger clone differs by one base, so this may be a read error. This chain uses TRBV3-1 with TRBJ2-7; 10 bases are a match to TRBD2. CDR1 is LGHDT and CDR2 is YNNKEL in the germline V gene (reference sequence). This CDR3 has 18 residues. J lost 0 bases, V lost 3 bases, and 11 bases had no gene match. As DNA, the CDR3 is TGTGCCAGCAGCCATCGGGGACTAGCGAACTATTCCTCCTACGAGCAGTACTTC. Amino acid sequence: CASSHRGLANYSSYEQYF.

This clonotype has at least ten counts. One end of the junction is discordant with germline, which a read error may explain. The genes are TRBV2 and TRBJ1-4, with D possibly matching TRBD1 (5 bases). In germline, CDR1 is SNHLY, CDR2 FYNNEI. The CDR3 sequence is 15 residues long. The CDR3 sequence is CASREGTYENEKLFF. CDR3 nucleotides: TGTGCCAGCAGAGAAGGGACCTATGAGAATGAAAAACTGTTTTTT.

This clonotype was picked up many times. V gene TRBV14 combines with J gene TRBJ2-5, with D tentatively TRBD2 (5 bases). Germline CDR1 is SGHDN and CDR2 is FVKESK. The CDR3 is 13 residues long. With 3 bases removed from V and 9 bases from J, the gap between germline ends came to 14 bases. CDR3 sequence: CASSQRVSEPQYF. As DNA, the CDR3 is TGTGCCAGCAGCCAGCGGGTCTCGGAGCCCCAGTACTTC.

This clonotype was detected only a few times. V and J are TRBV18 and TRBJ1-3; no firm D call. Trimming took 3 bases from V and 4 from J, leaving 7 bases between them. CDR1 and CDR2 (germline): KGHSH, LQKENI. The CDR3 runs to 13 residues. CDR3 coding DNA: TGTGCCAGCTCACCGGGAGGAGGAAACACCATATATTTT. It specifies CASSPGGGNTIYF.

This clonotype was seen ten or more times. The V call is TRBV20-1, the J call TRBJ2-5; 7 bases map to TRBD2. Per the germline V gene, CDR1 is DFQATT and CDR2 is SNEGSKA (reference sequence). J was trimmed by 5 bases and V by 0 bases; bases with no gene match: 12. This CDR3 is built from 16 residues. DNA for the CDR3: TGCAGTGCTAGAGATAGTTTTACGGGAGGCTATGAGACCCAGTACTTC. Protein sequence: CSARDSFTGGYETQYF.

In this sample, this clonotype turned up a few times. The J gene is TRBJ1-2, the V gene TRBV3-1; 7 bases fit TRBD1. Trimming cost V 3 bases and J 4 bases; bases outside gene matches: 8. The V gene's germline CDR1 is LGHDT and CDR2 YNNKEL (reference sequence). The CDR3 is 15 amino acids. CDR3 coding DNA: TGTGCCAGCAGCCACTCCGACAGGGCAGGCTATGGCTACACCTTC. Encoded protein: CASSHSDRAGYGYTF.

This clonotype occurred many times. At one boundary the junction diverges from the germline segment, which might be a read error. J is TRBJ1-5 and V is TRBV2, with D possibly matching TRBD1 (5 bases). CDR1 is SNHLY, CDR2 FYNNEI, per germline. CDR3 length: 14 residues. The CDR3: CASTRKRQNPPQHF. The CDR3, as DNA: TGTGCCAGCACCCGAAAGAGACAGAATCCGCCCCAGCATTTT.

This clonotype came up many times. The chain couples TRBV11-1 to TRBJ1-1; weak D call: TRBD1 (6 bases). The germline V gene encodes CDR1 SGHAT and CDR2 FQDESV (reference sequence). The CDR3 covers 14 residues. V was trimmed by 3 bases and J by 3 bases, leaving 11 bases between them. The CDR3 sequence is CASSFRGTHTEAFF. The CDR3 DNA follows: TGTGCCAGCAGCTTCAGGGGAACCCACACTGAAGCTTTCTTT.

The table lists this clonotype with many counts. The V and J genes are TRBV5-1 and TRBJ2-2; D perhaps matches TRBD1 (6 bases). V gave up 3 bases and J gave up 5 bases, with 14 bases separating them. Germline loops: CDR1 SGHRS, CDR2 YFSETQ. This CDR3 has 15 amino acids. CDR3 sequence: CASSSGTTGTGELFF. CDR3 in DNA: TGCGCCAGCAGCTCCGGGACAACGGGGACCGGGGAGCTGTTTTTT.

Many counts were recorded for this clonotype. The chain couples TRBV2 to TRBJ2-3; 14 bases align to TRBD2. The V segment lost 6 bases and the J segment 0 bases; nucleotides outside the gene matches: 8. The germline V gene encodes CDR1 SNHLY and CDR2 FYNNEI. The length of the CDR3 is 18 residues. Written as DNA, the CDR3 is TGTGCCAGCAGCACCGGACTAGCGGGAGGCCTTAGCACAGATACGCAGTATTTT. Protein product: CASSTGLAGGLSTDTQYF.

This clonotype was found many times. J is TRBJ1-1 and V is TRBV18; no reliable D call. Trimming shortened V by 2 bases and J by 11 bases, and 12 bases separated the two germline ends. Germline CDR1 and CDR2: KGHSH and LQKENI. The CDR3 has 12 residues. The DNA of the CDR3 is TGTGCCAGCTCACCAAGTCGGGAAGAGGCTTTCTTT. Amino acids: CASSPSREEAFF.

The chain couples TRBV14 to TRBJ1-1; D gene ambiguous. Looked up from germline, CDR1 is SGHDN and CDR2 is FVKESK. This CDR3 has 15 residues. V lost 4 bases, J lost 2 bases, and 14 bases lay in between. The CDR3 coding sequence is TGTGCCAGCAGCCCCCTAGGTTACGGTAACACTGAAGCTTTCTTT. This encodes CASSPLGYGNTEAFF. The full variable domain, with the rest looked up from reference TRBV14 and TRBJ1-1, is EAGVTQFPSHSVIEKGQTVTLRCDPISGHDNLYWYRRVMGKEIKFLLHFVKESKQDESGMPNNRFLAERTGGTYSTLKVQPAELEDSGVYFCASSPLGYGNTEAFFGQGTRLTVV.

The chain has TRBV5-1 and TRBJ2-1; D call uncertain. There are 19 residues in the CDR3. Germline-derived CDR1 and CDR2 are SGHRS and YFSETQ. Trimming removed 0 bases at V and 4 bases at J, with 23 bases between. CDR3 region: CASSLVVTPTRGLYNEQFF. The CDR3 DNA follows: TGCGCCAGCAGCTTGGTTGTTACCCCCACGCGCGGCCTATACAATGAGCAGTTCTTC.

This clonotype was seen many times. As DNA, the CDR3 is TGTGCCAGCAGCCGCTCTCGGGAGAGGAACTATGGCTACACCTTC. Translated, it gives CASSRSRERNYGYTF. V and J are TRBV11-1 and TRBJ1-2, with unresolved D. V was pared by 5 bases and J by 2 bases, with 15 bases between. The CDR3 is 15 residues long. Germline-derived CDR1 and CDR2 are SGHAT and FQDESV (reference sequence).

This clonotype showed up many times. V gene TRBV27 combines with J gene TRBJ2-1; D not certain. The CDR3 has 15 residues. V was cut by 6 bases and J by 8 bases, with 20 bases left in between. In germline, CDR1 is MNHEY, CDR2 SMNVEV (reference sequence). The CDR3 spells CASSPFPQSVHEQFF. The CDR3 DNA reads TGTGCCAGCAGCCCGTTCCCCCAAAGCGTGCATGAGCAGTTCTTC.

This clonotype was recorded many times. The chain is built from TRBV6-1 and TRBJ2-2; 9 bases are shared with TRBD2. The CDR3 is made up of 15 amino acids. Germline V gene lookup returns CDR1 MNHNS and CDR2 SASEGT. After removal of 7 bases from V and 5 bases from J, the junction contained 8 bases not matched to a gene. The CDR3 coding sequence is TGTGCCAGCACTTTAGCGGGAGTCGGAACCGGGGAGCTGTTTTTT. It is translated as CASTLAGVGTGELFF.

In this sample, this clonotype turned up a few times. The chain is built from TRBV5-1 and TRBJ2-2; possible D gene TRBD2, 7 bases. Deletions cut 7 bases from V and 1 base from J, with 14 bases between. Germline CDR1 is SGHRS and CDR2 is YFSETQ. The CDR3 is made up of 15 amino acids. CDR3 coding DNA: TGCGCCAGCCAACAGGGAGGGGTGAACACCGGGGAGCTGTTTTTT. Protein sequence: CASQQGGVNTGELFF.

This clonotype has a handful of counts. The CDR3 DNA reads as TGCGCCAGCAGCCAAGATTCAGGGGACTCTCATAGACCTTTACATGAGCAGTTCTTC. Translation gives CASSQDSGDSHRPLHEQFF. The chain joins TRBV4-3 to TRBJ2-1; TRBD1 or TRBD2 may be the D gene (6 bases each). The CDR3 loop spans 19 amino acids. The V and J ends lost 0 bases and 8 bases respectively, with 26 bases between them. Germline V gene data show CDR1 as LGHNA and CDR2 as YSLEER.

This clonotype was counted ten times or more. The rearrangement links TRBV6-1 to TRBJ1-5; 8 bases map to TRBD1. Trimming took 3 bases from V and 2 from J; bases not matched to a gene: 3. The germline CDR1 and CDR2 sequences are MNHNS and SASEGT. This CDR3 has 15 amino acids. The DNA for the CDR3 is TGTGCCAGCAGTGAGGACAGGGCCGGCAATCAGCCCCAGCATTTT. Translating gives CASSEDRAGNQPQHF.

In this sample, this clonotype turned up many times. The chain employs TRBV5-4 and TRBJ2-7; the match to TRBD1 covers 9 bases. The CDR3 is 16 amino acids. CDR1 and CDR2 from the germline V gene are SGHNT and YYREEE (reference sequence). With V trimmed by 2 bases and J by 0 bases, 6 bases remained unmatched. CDR3 in amino acids: CASSFRTGVFSYEQYF. CDR3 DNA: TGTGCCAGCAGCTTTAGGACAGGGGTCTTCTCCTACGAGCAGTACTTC.

The sample holds many counts of this clonotype. The chain combines TRBV12-3 or TRBV12-4 with TRBJ2-7; D is possibly TRBD1 or TRBD2 (7 bases each). The CDR3 sequence is 14 residues long. Trimming removed 3 bases from V and 3 bases from J, with 12 bases in between. The DNA of the CDR3 is TGTGCCAGCAGTTTCCAGGGGGGGAACTACGAGCAGTACTTC. This gives the protein CASSFQGGNYEQYF.